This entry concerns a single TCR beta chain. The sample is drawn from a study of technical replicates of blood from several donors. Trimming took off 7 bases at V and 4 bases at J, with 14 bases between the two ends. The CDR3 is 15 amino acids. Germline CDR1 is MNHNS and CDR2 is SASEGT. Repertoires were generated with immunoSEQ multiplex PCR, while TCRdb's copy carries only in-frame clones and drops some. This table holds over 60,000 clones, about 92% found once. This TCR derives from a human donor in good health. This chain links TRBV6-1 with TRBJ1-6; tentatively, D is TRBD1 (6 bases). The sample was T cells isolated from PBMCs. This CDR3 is CASILKGDYNSPLHF. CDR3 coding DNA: TGTGCCAGCATCCTTAAGGGGGATTATAATTCACCCCTCCACTTT.